Below are 25 T cell receptor beta chains sequenced from a single sample in a study of T-cell memory formation after mild COVID-19. TCRdb itself ran the 5' RACE reads through MiXCR, one entry per CDR3 protein. In the table there are roughly 300,000 distinct CDR3 sequences, around 13% of which are singletons. Sequenced: PBMCs or a T cell subset sorted from them (not recorded which). These receptors originate from a man between 18 and 35 years old who had mild COVID-19 (a few samples of this study predate the infection). Cell type and time point are not known.

The genes are TRBV7-8 and TRBJ2-6; D possibly matches TRBD1 or TRBD2 (5 bases each). CDR1 and CDR2 (germline): SGHVS, FQNEAQ. This CDR3 is 21 amino acids long. Deletions cut 2 bases from V and 0 bases from J, with 23 bases between. CDR3 amino acids: CASSLYLAGEGLSSGANVLTF. CDR3 nucleotide sequence: TGTGCCAGCAGCTTATATCTTGCGGGCGAGGGGCTGAGCTCTGGGGCCAACGTCCTGACTTTC.

The chain uses TRBV7-9 and TRBJ1-1; D ambiguous. Trimming pared 4 bases from V and 13 bases from J, leaving 10 bases between. This CDR3 contains 10 residues. The germline gives CDR1 SEHNR, CDR2 FQNEAQ (reference sequence). The CDR3 reads CASSSVDGFF. Written as DNA, the CDR3 is TGTGCCAGCAGCTCAGTTGATGGTTTCTTT.

This clonotype was picked up a small number of times. The V call is TRBV11-2, the J call TRBJ2-4, with TRBD2 identical over 9 bases. The CDR3 is 14 residues long. V lost 2 bases to trimming and J lost 10 bases; unmatched junction nucleotides: 6. Germline V gene lookup returns CDR1 SGHAT and CDR2 FQNNGV. CDR3 sequence (DNA): TGTGCCAGCAGCTTAAATCCTAGCGGGGCGATTCAGTACTTC. Residues: CASSLNPSGAIQYF.

The rearrangement links TRBV9 to TRBJ2-7, with TRBD1 matching over 9 bases. The CDR3 covers 15 residues. CDR1 is SGDLS and CDR2 is YYNGEE in the germline V gene. Trimming cost V 3 bases and J 6 bases; bases outside gene matches: 10. The CDR3 loop is CASSASRGTGIEQYF. CDR3 nucleotides: TGTGCCAGCAGCGCAAGCCGAGGGACAGGGATCGAGCAGTACTTC.

There are a few counts of this clonotype. J is TRBJ2-7 and V is TRBV4-1; tentatively, D is TRBD1 (5 bases). Between the trimmed V and J ends, which lost 5 bases and 1 base, there was a span of 15 bases. CDR1 MGHRA and CDR2 YSYEKL come from the germline V gene. The CDR3 is made up of 15 amino acids. This chain's CDR3 is CASSRQPQMSYEQYF. In nucleotides, the CDR3 is TGCGCCAGCAGCAGACAGCCGCAAATGTCCTACGAGCAGTACTTC.

In its sample, this clonotype was seen a few times. The genes are TRBV6-6 and TRBJ2-3; either TRBD1 or TRBD2 may fit D (5 bases each). Trimming pared 0 bases from V and 2 bases from J, leaving 18 bases between. The CDR3 is 18 residues long. Germline V CDR1 and CDR2: MNHNY, SVGAGI (reference sequence). The CDR3 sequence is CASSYSISLAGTTDTQYF. In DNA form, the CDR3 reads TGTGCCAGCAGTTACTCCATTTCGCTAGCAGGGACCACAGATACGCAGTATTTT.

This clonotype turned up a few times. V gene TRBV5-1 combines with J gene TRBJ2-5; D uncertain. V was shortened by 4 bases and J by 4 bases, with 11 bases between the two germline ends. There are 13 residues in the CDR3. In germline, CDR1 is SGHRS, CDR2 YFSETQ. This CDR3 is CASSPYLGETQYF. The CDR3 DNA follows: TGCGCCAGCAGCCCGTACCTGGGAGAGACCCAGTACTTC. Using reference TRBV5-1 and TRBJ2-5 for the parts outside the CDR3, the full variable domain is KAGVTQTPRYLIKTRGQQVTLSCSPISGHRSVSWYQQTPGQGLQFLFEYFSETQRNKGNFPGRFSGRQFSNSRSEMNVSTLELGDSALYLCASSPYLGETQYFGPGTRLLVL.

This clonotype was seen more than once but under ten times. This chain joins TRBV7-7 and TRBJ1-3, with TRBD1 as a possible D gene (5 bases). V dropped 5 bases and J dropped 4 bases, with 9 bases sitting between them. This CDR3 has 13 residues. Germline CDR1 SSHAT, CDR2 FNYEAQ (reference sequence). CDR3 loop: CASSETDGNTIYF. CDR3 in DNA: TGTGCCAGCAGCGAGACAGACGGAAACACCATATATTTT. The full variable domain, in which reference TRBV7-7 and TRBJ1-3 provide the parts outside the CDR3, is GAGVSQSPRYKVTKRGQDVTLRCDPISSHATLYWYQQALGQGPEFLTYFNYEAQPDKSGLPSDRFSAERPEGSISTLTIQRTEQRDSAMYRCASSETDGNTIYFGEGSWLTVV.

This clonotype was observed a few times. The chain recombines TRBV6-2 or TRBV6-3 with TRBJ2-3, with 10 nucleotides matching TRBD1. The germline V gene encodes CDR1 MNHEY and CDR2 SVGEGT. Trimming cost V 4 bases and J 4 bases; bases outside gene matches: 8. This CDR3 spans 16 amino acids. The DNA for the CDR3 is TGTGCCAGCAGTTCGTACACCGGGACAGGGGCAGATACGCAGTATTTT. Translating it yields CASSSYTGTGADTQYF.

This clonotype was observed a handful of times. The junction departs from germline at one end; a sequencing error may be responsible. The J gene is TRBJ1-4, the V gene TRBV6-1, with unresolved D. The CDR3 runs to 14 residues. Germline assignment: CDR1 MNHNS and CDR2 SASEGT. This chain's CDR3 is CATSDGDFVSGLFF. The CDR3 bases are TGTGCCACCAGTGATGGCGACTTCGTCTCGGGACTGTTTTTT.

The V call is TRBV28, the J call TRBJ1-2, with D maybe TRBD1 (6 bases). V lost 10 bases, J lost 13 bases, and 22 bases lay in between. Germline V gives CDR1 MDHEN, CDR2 SYDVKM. The CDR3 runs to 12 residues. DNA for the CDR3: TGTGCCACCGCCACCCGACAGGCCCGCACCACCTTC. Protein sequence: CATATRQARTTF.

The rearrangement links TRBV9 to TRBJ1-6; D gene unclear. CDR3 length: 17 amino acids. Trimming removed 4 bases at V and 4 bases at J, with 18 bases between. Per the germline V gene, CDR1 is SGDLS and CDR2 is YYNGEE. For the CDR3, the DNA is TGTGCCAGCAGCACCATCTGCGACCCCTTTTATAATTCACCCCTCCACTTT. This gives the protein CASSTICDPFYNSPLHF.

This clonotype was seen a few times. J is TRBJ2-7 and V is TRBV12-3 or TRBV12-4, with D possibly being TRBD1 (6 bases). V lost 5 bases and J lost 0, with 17 bases in between. CDR3 length equals 16 residues. The CDR3 reads CASSPDRPPRSYEQYF. CDR3 DNA sequence: TGTGCCAGCAGTCCCGACAGGCCCCCCCGCTCCTACGAGCAGTACTTC.

This clonotype was seen a few times. The rearrangement uses TRBV7-9 and TRBJ2-5; D remains ambiguous. This CDR3 spans 13 amino acids. Germline values: CDR1 SEHNR, CDR2 FQNEAQ (reference sequence). The V gene lost 6 bases and the J gene lost 4 bases, with 12 bases spanning the gap. Here the CDR3 reads CASRPWGGETQYF. In nucleotides, the CDR3 is TGTGCCAGCAGACCTTGGGGTGGAGAGACCCAGTACTTC.

This clonotype was counted a few times. V is TRBV27 and J is TRBJ2-7; a weak D match, TRBD1 (5 bases). V was cut by 2 bases and J by 2 bases, with 16 bases left in between. The CDR3 totals 16 residues. Germline CDR1 and CDR2: MNHEY and SMNVEV (reference sequence). Here the CDR3 DNA reads TGTGCCAGCAGTTTAGATTCAGGGCCCCCCGCCTACGAGCAGTACTTC. Protein sequence: CASSLDSGPPAYEQYF.

The rearrangement joins TRBV4-1 to TRBJ2-7, with TRBD1 matching over 7 bases. The CDR3 contains 17 residues. The V segment lost 0 bases and the J segment 3 bases; nucleotides outside the gene matches: 11. Germline V gene sequence: CDR1 MGHRA, CDR2 YSYEKL. This CDR3 is CASSQDRGGLGVYEQYF. For the CDR3, the DNA is TGCGCCAGCAGCCAAGATCGAGGGGGCCTGGGGGTCTACGAGCAGTACTTC.

In DNA, the CDR3 is TGTGCCAGCGGTCAGGGGAGGAGAGGCTACACCTTC. This codes for CASGQGRRGYTF. The rearrangement uses TRBV6-2 or TRBV6-3 and TRBJ1-2; D might be TRBD1 (6 bases). The CDR3 is made up of 12 amino acids. Germline V CDR1 and CDR2: MNHEY, SVGEGT. V lost 8 bases and J 8 bases, leaving 15 bases between the germline ends.

The rearrangement links TRBV9 to TRBJ1-2; D is ambiguous. CDR1 is SGDLS, CDR2 YYNGEE, per germline. The CDR3 sequence is 13 residues long. With 0 bases removed from V and 7 bases from J, the gap between germline ends came to 10 bases. DNA of the CDR3: TGTGCCAGCAGCGTAGGGACTGGTGGTGGCTACACCTTC. Translating it yields CASSVGTGGGYTF.

The J gene is TRBJ2-3, the V gene TRBV20-1, with 9 bases aligning to TRBD2. Per germline, CDR1 DFQATT and CDR2 SNEGSKA (reference sequence). The CDR3 extends over 14 amino acids. The trim removed 0 bases at V and 6 bases at J, leaving 4 bases unmatched. DNA for the CDR3: TGCAGTGCTAGAGATTGGCTAGCGGGGGATACGCAGTATTTT. It codes for CSARDWLAGDTQYF.

In this sample, this clonotype turned up a few times. V is TRBV20-1 and J is TRBJ1-2; D gene unclear. Per the germline V gene, CDR1 is DFQATT and CDR2 is SNEGSKA (reference sequence). V lost 0 bases to trimming and J lost 2 bases, with 13 bases between them. The CDR3 contains 15 residues. Here the CDR3 reads CSARDQGRGNYGYTF. The CDR3 bases are TGCAGTGCTAGAGATCAAGGGCGGGGAAACTATGGCTACACCTTC.

The chain links TRBV6-5 to TRBJ2-3, with 7 nucleotides matching TRBD2. The CDR3 runs to 14 residues. CDR1 is MNHEY and CDR2 is SVGAGI in the germline V gene. V shed 4 bases and J 6 bases; nucleotides not matched to a gene: 7. CDR3 residues: CASSSRTRGDTQYF. In nucleotides, the CDR3 is TGTGCCAGCAGTTCGAGGACTAGGGGCGATACGCAGTATTTT.

The rearrangement uses TRBV5-6 and TRBJ1-6, with 7 positions matching TRBD1. Germline CDR1 SGHDT, CDR2 YYEEEE. J lost 10 bases, V lost 0 bases, and 7 bases had no gene match. The CDR3 extends over 15 amino acids. Written as DNA, the CDR3 is TGTGCCAGCAGCTTGGCGAGGGGGCTTGACTCACCCCTCCACTTT. Translating it yields CASSLARGLDSPLHF.

The sample holds a few counts of this clonotype. The genes are TRBV6-2 or TRBV6-3 and TRBJ1-1; D possibly corresponds to TRBD1 (5 bases). The V and J ends lost 1 base and 9 bases respectively, with 12 bases between them. Germline V gene sequence: CDR1 MNHEY, CDR2 SVGEGT. The CDR3 runs 13 residues. CDR3 sequence: CASSYYTREKAFF. Written as DNA, the CDR3 is TGTGCCAGCAGTTACTATACCAGGGAGAAAGCTTTCTTT.

This clonotype was seen at least ten times. V usage is TRBV3-1 and J usage is TRBJ2-6; D assignment may be TRBD1 or TRBD2 (5 bases each). CDR1 is LGHDT, CDR2 YNNKEL, per germline (reference sequence). The CDR3 is made up of 18 amino acids. Trimming removed 6 bases at V and 1 base at J, with 19 bases between. CDR3 amino acids: CASSLGALVGSGANVLTF. The CDR3 coding sequence is TGTGCCAGCAGTCTCGGGGCCCTGGTCGGATCTGGGGCCAACGTCCTGACTTTC.

This sequence joins TRBV7-3 and TRBJ2-1; D is perhaps TRBD1 or TRBD2 (5 bases each). V was pared by 4 bases and J by 15 bases, with 19 bases between. Germline values: CDR1 SGHTA, CDR2 FQGTGA. This CDR3 is 13 amino acids long. The CDR3 bases are TGTGCCAGCAGCTCCACCGGGGCGGCCTTGCCGTTCTTC. This gives the protein CASSSTGAALPFF.